This T cell receptor (beta chain) was sequenced during a study of blood T cell repertoires in COVID-19. Germline lookup yields CDR1 SGHDT and CDR2 YYEEEE. The CDR3 is made up of 16 amino acids. V shed 4 bases, J shed 0 bases, and the junction held 7 bases outside the gene matches. Only in-frame clones appear in the TCRdb table, and some are missing; sequencing was by immunoSEQ multiplex PCR. The table lists some 240,000 clones, over 75% of them singletons, with roughly a tenth in the top ten. The chain uses TRBV5-6 and TRBJ2-7, with 10 bases identical to TRBD2. This TCR derives from a woman between 65 and 79 years old with COVID-19, enrolled during active disease. Sequences were obtained from peripheral blood. The CDR3 region is CASSRAGLAASYEQYF. CDR3 bases: TGTGCCAGCAGCCGAGCCGGACTAGCGGCCTCCTACGAGCAGTACTTC.